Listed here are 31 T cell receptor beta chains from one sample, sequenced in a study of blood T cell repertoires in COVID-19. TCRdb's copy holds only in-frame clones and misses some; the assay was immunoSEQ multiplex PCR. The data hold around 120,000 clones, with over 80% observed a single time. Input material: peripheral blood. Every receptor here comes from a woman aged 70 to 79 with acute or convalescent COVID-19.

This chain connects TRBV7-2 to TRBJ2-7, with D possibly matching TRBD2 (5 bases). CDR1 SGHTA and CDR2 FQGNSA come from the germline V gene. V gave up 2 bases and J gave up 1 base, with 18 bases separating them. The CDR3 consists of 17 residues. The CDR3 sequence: CASSLRRPAGNSYEQYF. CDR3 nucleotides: TGTGCCAGCAGCTTACGTCGTCCGGCGGGCAATTCCTACGAGCAGTACTTC.

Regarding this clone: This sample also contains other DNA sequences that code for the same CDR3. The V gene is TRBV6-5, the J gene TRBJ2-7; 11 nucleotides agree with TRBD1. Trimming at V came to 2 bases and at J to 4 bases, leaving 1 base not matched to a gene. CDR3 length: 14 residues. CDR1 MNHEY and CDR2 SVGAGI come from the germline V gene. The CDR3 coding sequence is TGTGCCAGCAGTTACGGGACAGGGGGTTACGAGCAGTACTTC. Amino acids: CASSYGTGGYEQYF.

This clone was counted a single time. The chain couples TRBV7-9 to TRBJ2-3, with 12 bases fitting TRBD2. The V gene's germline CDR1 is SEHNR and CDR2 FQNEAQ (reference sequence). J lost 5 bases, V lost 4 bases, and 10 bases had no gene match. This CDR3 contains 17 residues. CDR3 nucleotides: TGTGCCAGCAGCTCCGTCTCTAGCGGGGGGGCCGAAGATACGCAGTATTTT. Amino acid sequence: CASSSVSSGGAEDTQYF. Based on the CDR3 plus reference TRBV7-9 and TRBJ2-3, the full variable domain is DTGVSQNPRHKITKRGQNVTFRCDPISEHNRLYWYRQTLGQGPEFLTYFQNEAQLEKSRLLSDRFSAERPKGSFSTLEIQRTEQGDSAMYLCASSSVSSGGAEDTQYFGPGTRLTVL.

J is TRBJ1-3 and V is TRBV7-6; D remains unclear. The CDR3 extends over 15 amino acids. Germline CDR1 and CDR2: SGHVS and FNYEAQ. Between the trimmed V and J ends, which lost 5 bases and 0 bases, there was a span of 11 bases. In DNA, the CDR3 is TGTGCCAGCAGCCGGGAGGTTGGCTCTGGAAACACCATATATTTT. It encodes CASSREVGSGNTIYF.

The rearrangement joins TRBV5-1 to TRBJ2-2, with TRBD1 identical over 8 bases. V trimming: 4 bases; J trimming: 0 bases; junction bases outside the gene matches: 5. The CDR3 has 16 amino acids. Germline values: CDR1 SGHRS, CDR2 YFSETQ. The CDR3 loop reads CASSGGTGPNTGELFF. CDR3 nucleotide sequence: TGCGCCAGCAGCGGGGGGACAGGCCCGAACACCGGGGAGCTGTTTTTT.

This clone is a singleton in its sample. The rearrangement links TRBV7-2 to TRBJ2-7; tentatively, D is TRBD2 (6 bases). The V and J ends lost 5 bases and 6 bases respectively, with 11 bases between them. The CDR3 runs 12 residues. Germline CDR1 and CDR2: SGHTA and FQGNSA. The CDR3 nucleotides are TGTGCCAGCAGCGGGAGGACAACCGAGCAGTACTTC. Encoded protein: CASSGRTTEQYF.

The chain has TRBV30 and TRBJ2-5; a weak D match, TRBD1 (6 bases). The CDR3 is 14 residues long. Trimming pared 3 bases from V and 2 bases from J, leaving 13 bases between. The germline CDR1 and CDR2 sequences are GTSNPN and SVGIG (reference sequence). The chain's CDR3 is CAWRDSLLQETQYF. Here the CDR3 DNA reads TGTGCCTGGAGGGACAGCCTATTACAAGAGACCCAGTACTTC. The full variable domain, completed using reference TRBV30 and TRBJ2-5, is SQTIHQWPATLVQPVGSPLSLECTVEGTSNPNLYWYRQAAGRGLQLLFYSVGIGQISSEVPQNLSASRPQDRQFILSSKKLLLSDSGFYLCAWRDSLLQETQYFGPGTRLLVL.

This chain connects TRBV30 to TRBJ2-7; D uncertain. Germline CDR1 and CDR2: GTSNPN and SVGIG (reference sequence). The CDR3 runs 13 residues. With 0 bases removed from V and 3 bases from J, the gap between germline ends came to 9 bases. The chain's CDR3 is CAWSVLAVYEQYF. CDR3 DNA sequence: TGTGCCTGGAGTGTATTGGCAGTCTACGAGCAGTACTTC.

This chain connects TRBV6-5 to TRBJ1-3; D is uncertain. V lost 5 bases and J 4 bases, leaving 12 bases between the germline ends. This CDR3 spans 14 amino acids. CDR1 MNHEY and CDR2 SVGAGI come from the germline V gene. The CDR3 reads CASSPVLVGNTIYF. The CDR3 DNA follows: TGTGCCAGCAGTCCTGTACTTGTGGGAAACACCATATATTTT.

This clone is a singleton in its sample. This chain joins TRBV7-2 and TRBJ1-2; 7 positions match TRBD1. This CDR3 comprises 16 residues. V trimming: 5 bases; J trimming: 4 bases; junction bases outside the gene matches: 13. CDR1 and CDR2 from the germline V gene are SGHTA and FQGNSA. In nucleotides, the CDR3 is TGTGCCAGCAGCCCCGGCGAGGGAAGGGGGCCCTATGGCTACACCTTC. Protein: CASSPGEGRGPYGYTF.

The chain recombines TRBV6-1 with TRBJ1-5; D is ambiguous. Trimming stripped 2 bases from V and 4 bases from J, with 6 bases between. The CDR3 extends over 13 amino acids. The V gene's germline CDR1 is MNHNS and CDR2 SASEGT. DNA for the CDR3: TGTGCCAGCAGTGAAATAGAAAATCAGCCCCAGCATTTT. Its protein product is CASSEIENQPQHF.

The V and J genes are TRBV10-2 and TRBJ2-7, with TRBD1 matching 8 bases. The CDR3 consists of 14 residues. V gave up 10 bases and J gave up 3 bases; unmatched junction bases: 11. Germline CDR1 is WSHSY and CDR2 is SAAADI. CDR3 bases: TGCGCCACCACTCCAGGGGGCAGTAGCTACGAGCAGTACTTC. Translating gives CATTPGGSSYEQYF.

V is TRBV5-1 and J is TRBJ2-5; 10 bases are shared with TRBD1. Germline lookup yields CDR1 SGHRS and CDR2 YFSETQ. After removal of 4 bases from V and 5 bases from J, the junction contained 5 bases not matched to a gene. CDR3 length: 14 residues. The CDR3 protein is CASSPGTGDETQYF. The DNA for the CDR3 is TGCGCCAGCAGCCCCGGGACAGGGGATGAGACCCAGTACTTC. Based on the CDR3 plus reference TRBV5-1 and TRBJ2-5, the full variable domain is KAGVTQTPRYLIKTRGQQVTLSCSPISGHRSVSWYQQTPGQGLQFLFEYFSETQRNKGNFPGRFSGRQFSNSRSEMNVSTLELGDSALYLCASSPGTGDETQYFGPGTRLLVL.

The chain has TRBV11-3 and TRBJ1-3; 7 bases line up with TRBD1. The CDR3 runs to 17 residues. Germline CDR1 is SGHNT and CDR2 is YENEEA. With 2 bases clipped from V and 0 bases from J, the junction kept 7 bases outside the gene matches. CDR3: CASSLRQGSHSGNTIYF. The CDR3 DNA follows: TGTGCCAGCAGCTTACGACAGGGTTCCCACTCTGGAAACACCATATATTTT.

The CDR3 nucleotides are TGTGCCAGCAGCTTACGGAGAGACCATAATTCACCCCTCCACTTT. This encodes CASSLRRDHNSPLHF. The J gene is TRBJ1-6, the V gene TRBV7-3; D is unresolved. Per germline, CDR1 SGHTA and CDR2 FQGTGA. Deletions cut 2 bases from V and 5 bases from J, with 10 bases between. The CDR3 consists of 15 residues.

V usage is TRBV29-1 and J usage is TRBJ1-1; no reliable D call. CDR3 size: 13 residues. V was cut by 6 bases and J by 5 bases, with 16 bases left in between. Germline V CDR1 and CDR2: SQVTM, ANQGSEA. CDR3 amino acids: CSVRGLLPTEAFF. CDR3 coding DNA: TGCAGCGTCCGGGGATTGCTTCCTACTGAAGCTTTCTTT.

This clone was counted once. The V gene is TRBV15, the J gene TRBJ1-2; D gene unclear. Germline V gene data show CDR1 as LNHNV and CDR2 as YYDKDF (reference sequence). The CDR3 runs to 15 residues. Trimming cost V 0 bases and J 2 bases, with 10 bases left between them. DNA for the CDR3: TGTGCCACCAGCAGAGATTTTGTACAAAACTATGGCTACACCTTC. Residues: CATSRDFVQNYGYTF.

The CDR3 nucleotides read TGTGCCAGCAGCGCCACAGTCAACTATGGCTACACCTTC. This translates into CASSATVNYGYTF. The chain links TRBV9 to TRBJ1-2; D ambiguous. Trimming shortened V by 3 bases and J by 2 bases, and 8 bases separated the two germline ends. CDR3 length: 13 amino acids. CDR1 and CDR2 (germline): SGDLS, YYNGEE.

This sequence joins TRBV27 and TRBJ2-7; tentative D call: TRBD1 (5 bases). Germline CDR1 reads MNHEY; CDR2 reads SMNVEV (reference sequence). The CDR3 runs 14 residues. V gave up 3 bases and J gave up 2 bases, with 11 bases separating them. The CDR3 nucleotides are TGTGCCAGCAGTTTGAGCAGGGTGGCCTACGAGCAGTACTTC. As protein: CASSLSRVAYEQYF.

The CDR3 sequence: CASIKGSGANVLTF. CDR3 coding DNA: TGTGCCAGCATTAAGGGGTCTGGGGCCAACGTCCTGACTTTC. This chain joins TRBV2 and TRBJ2-6; tentative D call: TRBD1 (5 bases). Germline loops: CDR1 SNHLY, CDR2 FYNNEI. Between the trimmed V and J ends, which lost 7 bases and 1 base, there was a span of 8 bases. CDR3 length: 14 residues.

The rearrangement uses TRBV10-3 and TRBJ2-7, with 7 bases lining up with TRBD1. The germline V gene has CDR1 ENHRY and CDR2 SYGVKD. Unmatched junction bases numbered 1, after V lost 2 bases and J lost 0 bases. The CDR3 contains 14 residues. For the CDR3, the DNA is TGTGCCATCAGTGAGGACAGGGTCTCCTACGAGCAGTACTTC. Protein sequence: CAISEDRVSYEQYF.

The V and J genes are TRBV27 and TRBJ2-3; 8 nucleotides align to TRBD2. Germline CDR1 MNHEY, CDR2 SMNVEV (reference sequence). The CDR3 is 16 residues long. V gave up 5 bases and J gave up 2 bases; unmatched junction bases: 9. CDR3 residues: CASSATSGYITDTQYF. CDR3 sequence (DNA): TGTGCCAGCAGTGCCACTAGCGGATATATCACAGATACGCAGTATTTT.

The CDR3 sequence is CASSASGGLNEQFF. In DNA, the CDR3 is TGTGCCAGCAGTGCTAGCGGGGGACTCAATGAGCAGTTCTTC. The chain uses TRBV6-4 and TRBJ2-1; 10 nucleotides match TRBD2. The J segment lost 6 bases and the V segment lost 4 bases, leaving 3 bases of the junction unmatched. Germline V CDR1 and CDR2: MRHNA, SNTAGT. This CDR3 is 14 amino acids long.

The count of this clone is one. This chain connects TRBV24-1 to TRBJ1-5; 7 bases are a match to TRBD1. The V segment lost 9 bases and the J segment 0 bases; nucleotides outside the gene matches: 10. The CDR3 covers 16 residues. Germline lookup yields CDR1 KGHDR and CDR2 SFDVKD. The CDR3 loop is CATVYGTANSNQPQHF. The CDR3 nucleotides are TGTGCCACCGTCTACGGGACAGCGAATAGCAATCAGCCCCAGCATTTT.

CDR3 nucleotides: TGTGCTAGTGGTTTGACAGGGGGCAATCAGCCCCAGCATTTT. Protein: CASGLTGGNQPQHF. The chain recombines TRBV12-5 with TRBJ1-5; TRBD1 matches at 7 bases. The J segment lost 2 bases and the V segment lost 2 bases, leaving 0 bases of the junction unmatched. Germline V gene lookup returns CDR1 LGHNT and CDR2 FRNRAP. CDR3 length equals 14 residues.

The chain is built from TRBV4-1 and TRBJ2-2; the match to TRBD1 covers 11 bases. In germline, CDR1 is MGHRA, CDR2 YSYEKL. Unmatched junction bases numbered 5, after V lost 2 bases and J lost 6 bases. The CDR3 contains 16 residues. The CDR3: CASSQPRTGGPGELFF. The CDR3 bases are TGCGCCAGCAGCCAACCTAGGACAGGGGGCCCCGGGGAGCTGTTTTTT.

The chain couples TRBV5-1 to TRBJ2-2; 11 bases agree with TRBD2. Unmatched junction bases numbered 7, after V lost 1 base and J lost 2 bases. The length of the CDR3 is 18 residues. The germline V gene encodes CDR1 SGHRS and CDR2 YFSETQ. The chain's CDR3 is CASSLRSSGGYNTGELFF. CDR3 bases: TGCGCCAGCAGCTTGAGGTCTAGCGGGGGGTACAACACCGGGGAGCTGTTTTTT.

The CDR3 reads CASSQDRGRNEQFF. As DNA, the CDR3 is TGTGCCAGCAGCCAAGATAGGGGGCGTAATGAGCAGTTCTTC. The chain is built from TRBV3-1 (or the pseudogene TRBV3-2) and TRBJ2-1; 7 nucleotides match TRBD1. V gave up 0 bases and J gave up 7 bases; unmatched junction bases: 3. CDR3 length: 14 residues. Germline lookup yields CDR1 LGHDT and CDR2 YNNKEL (reference sequence).

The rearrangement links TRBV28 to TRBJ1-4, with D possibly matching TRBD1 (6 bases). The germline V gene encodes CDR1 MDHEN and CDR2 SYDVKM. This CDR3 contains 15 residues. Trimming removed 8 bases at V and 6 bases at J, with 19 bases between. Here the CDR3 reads CASLAGGAGDEKLFF. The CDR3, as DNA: TGTGCCAGCCTCGCGGGGGGGGCCGGGGATGAAAAACTGTTTTTT.

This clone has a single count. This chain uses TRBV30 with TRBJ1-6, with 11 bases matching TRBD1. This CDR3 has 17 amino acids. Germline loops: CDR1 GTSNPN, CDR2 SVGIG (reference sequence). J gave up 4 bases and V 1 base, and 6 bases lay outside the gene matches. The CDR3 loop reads CAWSAGDRGKYNSPLHF. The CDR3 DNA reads TGTGCCTGGAGTGCAGGGGACAGGGGGAAGTATAATTCACCCCTCCACTTT.

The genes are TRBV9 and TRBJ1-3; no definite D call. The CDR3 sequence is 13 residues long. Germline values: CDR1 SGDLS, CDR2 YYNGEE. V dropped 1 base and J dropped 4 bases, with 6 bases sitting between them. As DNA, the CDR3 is TGTGCCAGCAGCGTATCTCCCGGAAACACCATATATTTT. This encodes CASSVSPGNTIYF.